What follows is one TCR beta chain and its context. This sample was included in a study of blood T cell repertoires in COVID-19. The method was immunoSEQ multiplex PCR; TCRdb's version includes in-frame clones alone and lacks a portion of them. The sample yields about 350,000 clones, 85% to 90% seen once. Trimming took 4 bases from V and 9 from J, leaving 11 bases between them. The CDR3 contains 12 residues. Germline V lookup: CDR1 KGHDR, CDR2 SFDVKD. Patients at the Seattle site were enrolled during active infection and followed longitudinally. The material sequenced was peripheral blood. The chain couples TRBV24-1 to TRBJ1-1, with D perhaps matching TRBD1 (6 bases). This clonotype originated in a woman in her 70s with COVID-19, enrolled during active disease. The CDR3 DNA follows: TGTGCCACCAGTGACGCAGGGGTTAAAGCTTTCTTT. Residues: CATSDAGVKAFF.